The entry that follows covers one T cell receptor (beta chain) sequence. These data come from a study of T cell changes during pregnancy in multiple sclerosis. Libraries were prepared by immunoSEQ multiplex PCR; TCRdb keeps only in-frame clonotypes and omits some of them. The sample lists 50,000 to 65,000 clones; roughly nine tenths were seen once. This CDR3 is 15 amino acids long. V lost 0 bases, J lost 6 bases, and 15 bases lay in between. Germline CDR1 reads LGHNA; CDR2 reads YSLEER. Source: CD8+ T cells from peripheral blood mononuclear cells, taken before pregnancy. The chain has TRBV4-3 and TRBJ2-7; TRBD2 might be the D (7 bases). The TCR comes from a female donor with multiple sclerosis, enrolled in a pregnancy study. In DNA form, the CDR3 reads TGCGCCAGCAGCCAAGACGCCCTGGGGGGGGCCGAGCAGTACTTC. As protein: CASSQDALGGAEQYF.